Listed here are 7 T cell receptor beta chains from one sample, sequenced in a study of beta chain features in type 1 diabetes. Reverse transcribing all isolated RNA meant expressed TCRB transcripts were sequenced. This table comes from immunoSEQ multiplex PCR, and its TCRdb copy is limited to in-frame clones, with some not included. The sample has hundreds of thousands of clones, around 8% seen once. Material for sequencing was central memory CD4+ T cells from blood. These TCRs come from a young woman in good health.

This clone was found many times. The chain combines TRBV7-9 with TRBJ2-5, with 8 bases aligning to TRBD1. Per the germline V gene, CDR1 is SEHNR and CDR2 is FQNEAQ (reference sequence). V trimming: 2 bases; J trimming: 6 bases; junction bases outside the gene matches: 11. The CDR3 extends over 16 amino acids. DNA of the CDR3: TGTGCCAGCAGCTTATCCCGAAACAGGGGGAGGAAGACCCAGTACTTC. Encoded protein: CASSLSRNRGRKTQYF.

This clone was observed many times. V is TRBV4-3 and J is TRBJ1-5; D is ambiguous. The CDR3 length is 13 residues. Trimming cost V 0 bases and J 9 bases, with 9 bases left between them. In germline, CDR1 is LGHNA, CDR2 YSLEER. The CDR3 loop reads CASSQDKGRPQHF. The CDR3 bases are TGCGCCAGCAGCCAAGATAAGGGCAGGCCCCAGCATTTT.

J is TRBJ2-5 and V is TRBV9; 8 nucleotides line up with TRBD2. The CDR3 totals 15 residues. Germline values: CDR1 SGDLS, CDR2 YYNGEE. With 5 bases clipped from V and 5 bases from J, the junction kept 11 bases outside the gene matches. CDR3 region: CASSTQAGAGETQYF. The CDR3 nucleotides are TGTGCCAGCAGTACTCAAGCGGGAGCAGGGGAGACCCAGTACTTC.

This clone was seen only a few times. The CDR3 coding sequence is TGCGCCAGCAGCTTGACTAGTCCGGGACAGGGGAAAAACATTCAGTACTTC. It encodes CASSLTSPGQGKNIQYF. This sequence joins TRBV5-1 and TRBJ2-4, with 10 bases that match TRBD1. The germline V gene has CDR1 SGHRS and CDR2 YFSETQ. The CDR3 length is 17 residues. With 1 base clipped from V and 4 bases from J, the junction kept 8 bases outside the gene matches. The variable domain in full, completed from reference TRBV5-1 and TRBJ2-4, reads KAGVTQTPRYLIKTRGQQVTLSCSPISGHRSVSWYQQTPGQGLQFLFEYFSETQRNKGNFPGRFSGRQFSNSRSEMNVSTLELGDSALYLCASSLTSPGQGKNIQYFGAGTRLSVL.

Ten or more counts support this clone. V gene TRBV28 combines with J gene TRBJ2-5; D call uncertain. Germline V gene lookup returns CDR1 MDHEN and CDR2 SYDVKM. This CDR3 spans 15 amino acids. Trimming took off 5 bases at V and 5 bases at J, with 18 bases between the two ends. The CDR3 reads CASSPYRPGRETQYF. In DNA, the CDR3 is TGTGCCAGCAGTCCGTACCGACCGGGTCGGGAGACCCAGTACTTC.

The chain has TRBV2 and TRBJ2-1, with a weak D call TRBD2 (6 bases). Germline CDR1 is SNHLY and CDR2 is FYNNEI. The ends were cut back, 1 base at V and 7 bases at J, with 14 bases in the middle. The CDR3 is made up of 15 amino acids. CDR3 sequence (DNA): TGTGCCAGCAGTGAAGGGGTTTCGGAGGGGAATGAGCAGTTCTTC. This codes for CASSEGVSEGNEQFF. The full variable domain, with the rest looked up from reference TRBV2 and TRBJ2-1, is EPEVTQTPSHQVTQMGQEVILRCVPISNHLYFYWYRQILGQKVEFLVSFYNNEISEKSEIFDDQFSVERPDGSNFTLKIRSTKLEDSAMYFCASSEGVSEGNEQFFGPGTRLTVL.

The chain employs TRBV5-5 and TRBJ1-5; tentative D call: TRBD1 (6 bases). Trimming removed 2 bases from V and 8 bases from J, with 8 bases in between. From germline, CDR1 is SGHKS and CDR2 YYEKEE (reference sequence). The CDR3 consists of 12 residues. The CDR3 is CASSFRGEPQHF. The CDR3 DNA sequence: TGTGCCAGCAGCTTCAGGGGAGAGCCCCAGCATTTT.